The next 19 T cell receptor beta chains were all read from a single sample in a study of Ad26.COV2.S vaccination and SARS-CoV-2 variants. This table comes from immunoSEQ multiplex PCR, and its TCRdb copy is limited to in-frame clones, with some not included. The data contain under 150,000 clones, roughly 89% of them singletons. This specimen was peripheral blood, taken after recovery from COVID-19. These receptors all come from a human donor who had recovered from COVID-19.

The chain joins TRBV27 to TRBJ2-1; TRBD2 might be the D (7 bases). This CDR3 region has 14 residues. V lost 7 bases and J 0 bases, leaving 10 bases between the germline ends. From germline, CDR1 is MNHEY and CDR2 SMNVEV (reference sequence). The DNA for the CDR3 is TGTGCCAGCAAAGGGGGGGACTCCTACAATGAGCAGTTCTTC. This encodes CASKGGDSYNEQFF.

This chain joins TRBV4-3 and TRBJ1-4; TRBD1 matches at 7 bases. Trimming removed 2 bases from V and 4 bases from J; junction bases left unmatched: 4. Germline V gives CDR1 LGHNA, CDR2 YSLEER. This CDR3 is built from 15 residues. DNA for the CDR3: TGCGCCAGCAGCCAACGACAGGGAGTTAATGAAAAACTGTTTTTT. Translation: CASSQRQGVNEKLFF.

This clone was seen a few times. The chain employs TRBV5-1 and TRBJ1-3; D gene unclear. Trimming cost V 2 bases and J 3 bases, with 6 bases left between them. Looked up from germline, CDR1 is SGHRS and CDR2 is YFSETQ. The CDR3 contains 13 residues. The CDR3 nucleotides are TGCGCCAGCAGCTTTGCCGATGGAAACACCATATATTTT. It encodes CASSFADGNTIYF.

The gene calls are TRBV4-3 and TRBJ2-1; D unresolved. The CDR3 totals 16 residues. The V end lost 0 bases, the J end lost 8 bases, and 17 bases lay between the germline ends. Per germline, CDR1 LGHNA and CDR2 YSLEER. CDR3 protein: CASSQEDSAGIDEQFF. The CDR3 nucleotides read TGCGCCAGCAGCCAAGAAGATTCGGCAGGTATAGATGAGCAGTTCTTC.

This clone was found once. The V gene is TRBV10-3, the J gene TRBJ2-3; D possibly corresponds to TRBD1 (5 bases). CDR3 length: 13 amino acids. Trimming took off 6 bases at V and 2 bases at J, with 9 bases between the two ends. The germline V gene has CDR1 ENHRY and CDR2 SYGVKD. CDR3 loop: CAISDRITDTQYF. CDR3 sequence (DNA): TGTGCCATCAGCGACAGAATCACAGATACGCAGTATTTT.

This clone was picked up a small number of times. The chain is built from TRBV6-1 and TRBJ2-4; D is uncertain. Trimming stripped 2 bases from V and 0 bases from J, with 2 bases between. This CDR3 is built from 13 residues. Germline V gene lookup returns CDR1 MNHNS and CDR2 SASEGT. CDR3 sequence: CASSELAKNIQYF. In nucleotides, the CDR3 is TGTGCCAGCAGTGAACTAGCCAAAAACATTCAGTACTTC.

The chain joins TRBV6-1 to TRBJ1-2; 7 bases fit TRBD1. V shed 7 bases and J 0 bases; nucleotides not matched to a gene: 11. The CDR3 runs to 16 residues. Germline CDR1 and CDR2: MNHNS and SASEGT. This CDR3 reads CASTDRAQLANYGYTF. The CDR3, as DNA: TGTGCCAGCACTGACAGGGCACAGTTAGCTAACTATGGCTACACCTTC.

CDR3 DNA sequence: TGTGCCAGCAGTTATAATGAGGGGGGCACCACTGAAGCTTTCTTT. This codes for CASSYNEGGTTEAFF. This chain uses TRBV6-5 with TRBJ1-1, with D possibly being TRBD1 (6 bases). V lost 3 bases to trimming and J lost 4 bases, with 15 bases between them. This CDR3 has 15 residues. CDR1 and CDR2 (germline): MNHEY, SVGAGI.

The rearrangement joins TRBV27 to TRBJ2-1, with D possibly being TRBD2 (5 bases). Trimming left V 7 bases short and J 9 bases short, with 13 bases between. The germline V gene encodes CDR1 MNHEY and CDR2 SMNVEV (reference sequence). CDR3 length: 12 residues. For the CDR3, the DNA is TGTGCCAGCACCACACTAGTGGGTGAGCAGTTCTTC. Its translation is CASTTLVGEQFF.

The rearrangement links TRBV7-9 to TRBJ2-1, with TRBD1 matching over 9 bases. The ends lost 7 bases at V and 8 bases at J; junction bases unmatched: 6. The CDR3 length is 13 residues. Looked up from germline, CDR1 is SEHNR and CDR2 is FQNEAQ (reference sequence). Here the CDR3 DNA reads TGTGCCAGCAACCACAGGGGGCAGGATGAGCAGTTCTTC. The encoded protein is CASNHRGQDEQFF.

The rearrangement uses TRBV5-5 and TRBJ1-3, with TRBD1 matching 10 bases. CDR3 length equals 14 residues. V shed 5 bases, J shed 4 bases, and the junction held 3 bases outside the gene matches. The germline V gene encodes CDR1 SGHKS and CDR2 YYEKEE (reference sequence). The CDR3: CASRRDRGGNTIYF. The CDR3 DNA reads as TGTGCCAGCAGACGGGACAGGGGCGGAAACACCATATATTTT.

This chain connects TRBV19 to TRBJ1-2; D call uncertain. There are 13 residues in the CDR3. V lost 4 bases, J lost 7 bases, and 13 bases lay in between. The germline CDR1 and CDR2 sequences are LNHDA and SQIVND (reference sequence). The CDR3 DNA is TGTGCCAGTAGTACCCGGTTAAATTCTGGCTACACCTTC. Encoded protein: CASSTRLNSGYTF.

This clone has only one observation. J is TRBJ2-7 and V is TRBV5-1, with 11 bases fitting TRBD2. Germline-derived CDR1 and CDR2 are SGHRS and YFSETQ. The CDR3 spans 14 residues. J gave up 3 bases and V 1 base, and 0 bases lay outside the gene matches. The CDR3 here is CASSLLAGGYEQYF. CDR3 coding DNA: TGCGCCAGCAGCTTGCTAGCGGGGGGCTACGAGCAGTACTTC.

In DNA, the CDR3 is TGTGCCTGGAGCTCTAGCGGGGCCCCCTACGAGCAGTACTTC. Translated, it gives CAWSSSGAPYEQYF. V gene TRBV30 combines with J gene TRBJ2-7; 9 bases map to TRBD2. The CDR3 covers 14 residues. Per the germline V gene, CDR1 is GTSNPN and CDR2 is SVGIG (reference sequence). Trimming at V came to 3 bases and at J to 2 bases, leaving 5 bases not matched to a gene.

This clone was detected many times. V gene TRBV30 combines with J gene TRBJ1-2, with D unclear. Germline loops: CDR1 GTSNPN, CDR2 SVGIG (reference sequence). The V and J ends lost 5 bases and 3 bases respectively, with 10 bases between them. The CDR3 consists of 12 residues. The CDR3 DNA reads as TGTGCCTGGTATCGGAGGGACTATGGCTACACCTTC. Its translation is CAWYRRDYGYTF.

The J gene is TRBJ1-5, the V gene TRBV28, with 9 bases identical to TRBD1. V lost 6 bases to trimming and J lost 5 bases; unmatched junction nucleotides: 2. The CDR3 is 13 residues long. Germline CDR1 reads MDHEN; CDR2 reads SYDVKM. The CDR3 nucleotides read TGTGCCAGCAGGGGACAGGGATATCAGCCCCAGCATTTT. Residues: CASRGQGYQPQHF.

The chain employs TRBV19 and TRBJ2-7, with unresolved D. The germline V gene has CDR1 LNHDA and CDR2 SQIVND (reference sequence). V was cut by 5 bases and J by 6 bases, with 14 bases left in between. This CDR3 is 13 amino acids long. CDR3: CASSGRTKGEQYF. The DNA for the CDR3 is TGTGCCAGTAGTGGGCGGACCAAGGGCGAGCAGTACTTC.

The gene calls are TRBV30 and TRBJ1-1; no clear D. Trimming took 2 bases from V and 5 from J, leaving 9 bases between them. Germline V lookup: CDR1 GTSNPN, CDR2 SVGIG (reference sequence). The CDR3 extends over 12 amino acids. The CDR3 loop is CAWSQPGTEAFF. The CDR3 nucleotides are TGTGCCTGGAGTCAACCGGGGACTGAAGCTTTCTTT.

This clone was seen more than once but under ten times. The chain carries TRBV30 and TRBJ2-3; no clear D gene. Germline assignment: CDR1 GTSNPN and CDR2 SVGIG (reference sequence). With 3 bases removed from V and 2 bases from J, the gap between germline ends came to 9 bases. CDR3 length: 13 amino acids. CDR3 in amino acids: CAWRAGLTDTQYF. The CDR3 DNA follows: TGTGCCTGGAGGGCCGGGCTCACAGATACGCAGTATTTT.